These T cell receptor beta chains were read from a single sample in a study of siplizumab effects on memory and regulatory T cells. Assay: immunoSEQ multiplex PCR; the TCRdb copy retains only in-frame clones and omits some. The sample shows 70,000 to 100,000 clones, around 95% of them seen only once. Sequenced material: naive CD4+ T cells sorted from blood. The receptors here all came from a human donor in good health. Both conserved end residues are trimmed from each CDR3.

v_call,cdr3_aa
TRBV30,AWTEGGPYNSPLH
TRBV30,AWSVRTGLSYEQY
TRBV7-9,ASSLDLRQGHGYT
TRBV2,ASSESSSRGDPRDTQY
TRBV9,ASSPRGAGGSTDTQY
TRBV11-3,ASSFGANSGGEAF
TRBV7-3,ASSHPTADNEQF
TRBV7-3,ASSLTRDEGTEAF
TRBV7-2,ASSLVAGPGNTEAF
TRBV7-2,ASSLEGTRGDLNYEQF